These 5 T cell receptor beta chains originate from one sample sequenced in a study of tumor-infiltrating lymphocytes in primary liver carcinoma. A primer matching the constant region was used to make TCR beta cDNA from around 460 ng of total RNA. Employing slightly modified ARM-PCR, three nested multiplex PCR rounds were run, and these gave rise to the TCR beta libraries. Amplification in the first two PCR rounds was performed using TRBV1-TRBV30 forward primers and a C-beta reverse primer for roughly 10 cycles each. MiXCR was run by TCRdb on the multiplex PCR reads, yielding one entry per CDR3 protein. The table has 180,000 or so distinct CDR3 sequences, over 50% seen once. Unsorted whole blood yielded blood RNA, and germline DNA was extracted as well. Sequencing used peripheral blood. The receptors originated from a man between 40 and 49 years old with primary liver carcinoma and hepatitis B virus infection.

This clonotype occurred a few times. V gene TRBV12-3 or TRBV12-4 combines with J gene TRBJ2-7; D possibly uses TRBD1 or TRBD2 (5 bases each). The V end was cut by 7 bases, the J end by 3 bases, with 13 bases between. This CDR3 contains 13 residues. CDR3 nucleotide sequence: TGTGCCAGCACCCGGGACCAGGGCTACGAGCAGTACTTC. It translates to CASTRDQGYEQYF.

This chain links TRBV6-2 or TRBV6-3 with TRBJ2-7; 9 positions agree with TRBD2. V was pared by 5 bases and J by 5 bases, with 7 bases of the junction left unmatched. CDR1 and CDR2 from the germline V gene are MNHEY and SVGEGT. The CDR3 length is 14 residues. The CDR3 coding sequence is TGTGCCAGCAGTCCCCTTCGGACTAGCGACGAGCAGTACTTC. This gives the protein CASSPLRTSDEQYF.

The chain uses TRBV6-1 and TRBJ2-7; perhaps D is TRBD1 or TRBD2 (6 bases each). This CDR3 has 15 residues. CDR1 and CDR2 (germline): MNHNS, SASEGT. Trimming took off 7 bases at V and 6 bases at J, with 22 bases between the two ends. The CDR3 protein is CASTPRRGVILEQYF. For the CDR3, the DNA is TGTGCCAGCACCCCTCGAAGGGGGGTGATACTCGAGCAGTACTTC.

The chain has TRBV11-2 and TRBJ1-2; the D gene is possibly TRBD1 (6 bases). Germline V gene data show CDR1 as SGHAT and CDR2 as FQNNGV. This CDR3 has 14 amino acids. Trimming pared 5 bases from V and 10 bases from J, leaving 20 bases between. CDR3 sequence reads: CASSPNLQGQDYTF. In DNA form, the CDR3 reads TGTGCCAGCAGCCCCAATCTTCAGGGACAAGACTACACCTTC.

This clonotype came up many times. V and J are TRBV11-2 and TRBJ2-5; 7 positions match TRBD2. The length of the CDR3 is 16 residues. Germline CDR1 SGHAT, CDR2 FQNNGV. V shed 1 base, J shed 3 bases, and the junction held 8 bases outside the gene matches. DNA for the CDR3: TGTGCCAGCAGCTTAGGGCCGGGACTACTAAAAGAGACCCAGTACTTC. Translated: CASSLGPGLLKETQYF.